The T cell receptor beta chain under discussion was sequenced for a study of regulatory T cells in long-lasting Graves disease. Study-level results: Under persistent disease, TRBV28, TRBJ1-2 and TRBJ2-5 were used preferentially. Persistent Graves' disease cases displayed lower TCR diversity than newly diagnosed ones.

The time point is: newly diagnosed GD, antithyroid drugs for less than 3 months. Isolated PBMC RNA provided the starting material for the TCR library. Ten or more counts support this clonotype. What it recognizes is unknown. Construction of TCR beta libraries relied on iRepertoire HTBI primers and on Arm-PCR targeting CDR3 regions. TCRdb used MiXCR to reprocess the multiplex PCR reads, holding one entry per CDR3 protein. This table holds 400,000 to 450,000 distinct CDR3 sequences, around 14% found once. CDR1 MNHNS and CDR2 SASEGT come from the germline V gene. The junction had 6 bases not matched to a gene; V was cut back by 8 bases and J by 4 bases. The CDR3 totals 13 residues. The data also belong to a second study, concerning T cells in Graves' hyperthyroidism and ophthalmopathy. That investigation notes: A model built on 13 V-J features separated ophthalmopathy from stable hyperthyroidism.

This TCR came from a woman aged 25 to 39 with Graves disease. This specimen was peripheral blood mononuclear cells (PBMCs), taken at new diagnosis, from a patient treated with antithyroid drugs. The chain has TRBV6-1 and TRBJ2-5; 8 bases are shared with TRBD2. The CDR3, as DNA: TGTGCCAGCGCGGCGGGAGGCCCAGAGACCCAGTACTTC. It yields the protein CASAAGGPETQYF.